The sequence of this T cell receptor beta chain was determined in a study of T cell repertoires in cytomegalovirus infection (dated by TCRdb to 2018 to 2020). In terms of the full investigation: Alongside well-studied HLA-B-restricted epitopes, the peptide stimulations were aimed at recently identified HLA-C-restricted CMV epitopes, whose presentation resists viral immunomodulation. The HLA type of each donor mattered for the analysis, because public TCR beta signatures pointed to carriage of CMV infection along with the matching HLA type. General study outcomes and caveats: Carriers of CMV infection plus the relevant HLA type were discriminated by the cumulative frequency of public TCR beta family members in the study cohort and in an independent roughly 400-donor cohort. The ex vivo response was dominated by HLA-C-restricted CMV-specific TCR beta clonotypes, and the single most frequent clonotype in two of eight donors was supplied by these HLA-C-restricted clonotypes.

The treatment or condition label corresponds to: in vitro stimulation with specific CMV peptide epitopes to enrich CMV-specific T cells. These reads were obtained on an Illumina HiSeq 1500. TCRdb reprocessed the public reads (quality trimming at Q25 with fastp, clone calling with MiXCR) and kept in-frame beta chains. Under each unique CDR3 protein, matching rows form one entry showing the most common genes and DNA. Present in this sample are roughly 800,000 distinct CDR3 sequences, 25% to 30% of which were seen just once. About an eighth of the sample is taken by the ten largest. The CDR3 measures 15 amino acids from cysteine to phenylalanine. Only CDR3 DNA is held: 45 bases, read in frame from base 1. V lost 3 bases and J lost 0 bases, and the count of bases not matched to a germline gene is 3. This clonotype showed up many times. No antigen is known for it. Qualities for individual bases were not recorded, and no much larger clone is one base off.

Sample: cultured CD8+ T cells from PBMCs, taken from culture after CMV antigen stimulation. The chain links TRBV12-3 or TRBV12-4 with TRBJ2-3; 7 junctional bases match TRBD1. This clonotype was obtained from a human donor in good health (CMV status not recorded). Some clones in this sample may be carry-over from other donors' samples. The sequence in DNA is TGTGCCAGCAGTTTCGGACAGGCGAGCACAGATACGCAGTATTTT. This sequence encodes CASSFGQASTDTQYF.